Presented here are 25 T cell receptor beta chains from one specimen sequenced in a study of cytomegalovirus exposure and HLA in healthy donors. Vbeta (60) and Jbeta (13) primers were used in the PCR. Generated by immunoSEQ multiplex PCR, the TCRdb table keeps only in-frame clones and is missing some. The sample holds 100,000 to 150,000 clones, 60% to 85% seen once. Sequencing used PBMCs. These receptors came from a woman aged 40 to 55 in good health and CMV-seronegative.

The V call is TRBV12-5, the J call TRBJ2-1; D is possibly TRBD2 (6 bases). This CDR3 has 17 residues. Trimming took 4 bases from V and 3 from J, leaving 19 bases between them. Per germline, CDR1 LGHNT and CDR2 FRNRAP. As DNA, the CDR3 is TGTGCTAGTGGTTATACAACGGGACTCGGGGGCTACAATGAGCAGTTCTTC. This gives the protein CASGYTTGLGGYNEQFF. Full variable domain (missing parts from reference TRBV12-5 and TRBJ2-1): DARVTQTPRHKVTEMGQEVTMRCQPILGHNTVFWYRQTMMQGLELLAYFRNRAPLDDSGMPKDRFSAEMPDATLATLKIQPSEPRDSAVYFCASGYTTGLGGYNEQFFGPGTRLTVL.

The CDR3 DNA is TGTGCCAGCAGCTTGGGGCAGGGCGAGCAGTACTTC. It specifies CASSLGQGEQYF. The chain couples TRBV5-8 to TRBJ2-7; TRBD1 is a possible D gene (5 bases). Germline CDR1 reads SGHTS; CDR2 reads YDEGEE. The V and J ends lost 0 bases and 6 bases respectively, with 7 bases between them. This CDR3 is built from 12 residues.

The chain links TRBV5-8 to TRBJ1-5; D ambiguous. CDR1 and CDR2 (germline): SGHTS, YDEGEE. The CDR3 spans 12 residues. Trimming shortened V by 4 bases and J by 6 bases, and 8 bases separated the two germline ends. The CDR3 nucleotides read TGTGCCAGCAGCGCCATCAGTCAGCCCCAGCATTTT. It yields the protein CASSAISQPQHF.

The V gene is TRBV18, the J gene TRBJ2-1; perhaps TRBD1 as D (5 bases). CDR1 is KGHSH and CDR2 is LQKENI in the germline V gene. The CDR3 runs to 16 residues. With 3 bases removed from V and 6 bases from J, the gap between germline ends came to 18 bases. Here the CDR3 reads CASSPPATANRNEQFF. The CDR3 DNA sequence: TGTGCCAGCTCACCGCCGGCGACAGCCAATCGCAATGAGCAGTTCTTC.

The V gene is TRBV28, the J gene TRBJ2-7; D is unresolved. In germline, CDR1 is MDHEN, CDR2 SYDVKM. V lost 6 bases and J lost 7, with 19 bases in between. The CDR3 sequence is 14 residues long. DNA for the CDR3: TGTGCCAGCAGCTCCGGCGGCGGCCACTTGGAGCAGTACTTC. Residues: CASSSGGGHLEQYF. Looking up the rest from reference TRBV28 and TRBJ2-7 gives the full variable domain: DVKVTQSSRYLVKRTGEKVFLECVQDMDHENMFWYRQDPGLGLRLIYFSYDVKMKEKGDIPEGYSVSREKKERFSLILESASTNQTSMYLCASSSGGGHLEQYFGPGTRLTVT.

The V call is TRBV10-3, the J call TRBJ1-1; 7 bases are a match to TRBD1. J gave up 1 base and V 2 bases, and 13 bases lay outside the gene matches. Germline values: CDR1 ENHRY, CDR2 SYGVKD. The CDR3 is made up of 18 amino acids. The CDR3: CAISEPGILGQENTEAFF. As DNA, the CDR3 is TGTGCCATCAGTGAGCCTGGCATCCTTGGACAGGAGAACACTGAAGCTTTCTTT.

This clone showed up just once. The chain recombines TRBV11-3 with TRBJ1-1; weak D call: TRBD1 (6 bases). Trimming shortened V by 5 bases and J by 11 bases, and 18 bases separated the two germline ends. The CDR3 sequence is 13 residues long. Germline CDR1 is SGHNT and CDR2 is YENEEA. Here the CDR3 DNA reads TGTGCCAGCAGCCTGGACAGCGGAGGTTGGGCTTTCTTT. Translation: CASSLDSGGWAFF.

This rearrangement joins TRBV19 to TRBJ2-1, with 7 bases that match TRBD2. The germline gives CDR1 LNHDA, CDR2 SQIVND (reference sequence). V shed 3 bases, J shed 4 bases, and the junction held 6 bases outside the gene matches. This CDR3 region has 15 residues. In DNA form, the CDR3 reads TGTGCCAGTAGTATGAGTGGCGGGGGTTACAATGAGCAGTTCTTC. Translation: CASSMSGGGYNEQFF.

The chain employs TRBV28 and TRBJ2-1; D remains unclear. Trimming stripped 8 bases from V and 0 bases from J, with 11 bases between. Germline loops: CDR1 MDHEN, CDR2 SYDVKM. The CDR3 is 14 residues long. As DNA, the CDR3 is TGTGCCAGCGTTGCTCTAAGCTCCTACAATGAGCAGTTCTTC. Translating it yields CASVALSSYNEQFF.

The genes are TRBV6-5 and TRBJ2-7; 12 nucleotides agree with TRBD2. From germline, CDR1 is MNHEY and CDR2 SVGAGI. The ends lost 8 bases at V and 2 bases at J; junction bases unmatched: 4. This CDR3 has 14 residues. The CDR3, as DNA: TGTGCCAGCGGACTAGCGGGAAATACCTACGAGCAGTACTTC. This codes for CASGLAGNTYEQYF.

CDR3 nucleotide sequence: TGTGCCAGCAGCCACGAACCAGACTCACGGCGGGAGCAGTACTTC. Translated: CASSHEPDSRREQYF. The chain recombines TRBV11-2 with TRBJ2-7; D call uncertain. V dropped 5 bases and J dropped 7 bases, with 21 bases sitting between them. Germline CDR1 reads SGHAT; CDR2 reads FQNNGV. The CDR3 is 15 amino acids. Using reference TRBV11-2 and TRBJ2-7 for the parts outside the CDR3, the full variable domain is EAGVAQSPRYKIIEKRQSVAFWCNPISGHATLYWYQQILGQGPKLLIQFQNNGVVDDSQLPKDRFSAERLKGVDSTLKIQPAKLEDSAVYLCASSHEPDSRREQYFGPGTRLTVT.

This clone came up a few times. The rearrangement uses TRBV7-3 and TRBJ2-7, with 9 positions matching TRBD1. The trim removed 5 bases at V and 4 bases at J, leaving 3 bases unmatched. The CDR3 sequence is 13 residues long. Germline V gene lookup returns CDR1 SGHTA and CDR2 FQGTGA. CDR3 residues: CASSATGGYEQYF. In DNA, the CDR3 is TGTGCCAGCAGCGCGACAGGGGGATACGAGCAGTACTTC.

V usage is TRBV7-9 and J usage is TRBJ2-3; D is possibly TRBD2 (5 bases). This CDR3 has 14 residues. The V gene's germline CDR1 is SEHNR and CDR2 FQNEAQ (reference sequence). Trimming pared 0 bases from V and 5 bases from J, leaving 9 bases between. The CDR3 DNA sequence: TGTGCCAGCAGCTTAGCAGCCGGGGTAGATACGCAGTATTTT. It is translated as CASSLAAGVDTQYF.

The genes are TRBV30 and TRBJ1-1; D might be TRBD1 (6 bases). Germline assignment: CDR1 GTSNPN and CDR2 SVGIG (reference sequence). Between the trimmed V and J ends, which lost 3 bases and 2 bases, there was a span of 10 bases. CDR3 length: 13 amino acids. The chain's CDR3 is CAWRKTGNTEAFF. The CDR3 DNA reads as TGTGCCTGGAGAAAGACAGGCAACACTGAAGCTTTCTTT.

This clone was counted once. In DNA, the CDR3 is TGTGCCAGCAGCTTGGCACTCAGGGGGCCCTACGAGCAGTACTTC. Its translation is CASSLALRGPYEQYF. The chain is built from TRBV5-4 and TRBJ2-7, with 8 bases fitting TRBD1. The CDR3 consists of 15 residues. V lost 0 bases and J lost 2; bases outside the gene matches: 4. Germline V gives CDR1 SGHNT, CDR2 YYREEE (reference sequence).

CDR3: CASSKGTSVYNEQFF. The CDR3 nucleotides read TGTGCCAGCAGTAAAGGGACTAGCGTTTACAATGAGCAGTTCTTC. The rearrangement joins TRBV28 to TRBJ2-1; 10 nucleotides align to TRBD2. V was pared by 5 bases and J by 4 bases, with 5 bases of the junction left unmatched. From germline, CDR1 is MDHEN and CDR2 SYDVKM. This CDR3 spans 15 amino acids.

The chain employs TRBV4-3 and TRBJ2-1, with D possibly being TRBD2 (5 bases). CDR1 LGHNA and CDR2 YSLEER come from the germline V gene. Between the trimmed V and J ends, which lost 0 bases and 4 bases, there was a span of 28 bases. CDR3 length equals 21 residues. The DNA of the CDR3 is TGCGCCAGCAGCCAAGATCGAGGTGTTTCAATTATGCTAGCCCAATACAATGAGCAGTTCTTC. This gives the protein CASSQDRGVSIMLAQYNEQFF.

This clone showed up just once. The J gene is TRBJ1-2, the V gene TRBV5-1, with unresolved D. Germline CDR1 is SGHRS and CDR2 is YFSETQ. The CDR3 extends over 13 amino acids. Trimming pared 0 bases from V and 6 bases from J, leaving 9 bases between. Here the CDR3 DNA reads TGCGCCAGCAGCTTGGCGGGGTGGGATGGCTACACCTTC. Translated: CASSLAGWDGYTF.

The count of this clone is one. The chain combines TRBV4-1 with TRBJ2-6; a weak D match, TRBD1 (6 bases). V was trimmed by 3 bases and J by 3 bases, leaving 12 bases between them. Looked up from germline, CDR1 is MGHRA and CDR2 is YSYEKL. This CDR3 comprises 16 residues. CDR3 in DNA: TGCGCCAGCAGCCACCCTAAGGGGGTTGGGGCCAACGTCCTGACTTTC. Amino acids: CASSHPKGVGANVLTF.

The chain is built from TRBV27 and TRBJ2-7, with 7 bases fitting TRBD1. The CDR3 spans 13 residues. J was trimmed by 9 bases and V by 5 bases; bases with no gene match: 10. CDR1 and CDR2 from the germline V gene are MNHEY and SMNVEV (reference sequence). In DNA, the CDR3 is TGTGCCAGCAGTCTCACAGGGGCGTCGGGGCAGTACTTC. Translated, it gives CASSLTGASGQYF.

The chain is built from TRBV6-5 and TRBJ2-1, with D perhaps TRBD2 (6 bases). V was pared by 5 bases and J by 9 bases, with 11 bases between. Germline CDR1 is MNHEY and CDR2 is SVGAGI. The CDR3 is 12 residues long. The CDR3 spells CASSPEGGEQFF. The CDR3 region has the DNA TGTGCCAGCAGTCCCGAGGGAGGTGAGCAGTTCTTC.

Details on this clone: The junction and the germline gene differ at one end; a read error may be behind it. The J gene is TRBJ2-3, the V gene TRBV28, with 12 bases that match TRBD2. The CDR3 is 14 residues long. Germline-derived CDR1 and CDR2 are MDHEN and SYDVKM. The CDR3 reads CASSPGTSGQRWDF. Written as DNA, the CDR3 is TGTGCCAGCAGCCCCGGGACTAGCGGGCAAAGGTGGGATTTT.

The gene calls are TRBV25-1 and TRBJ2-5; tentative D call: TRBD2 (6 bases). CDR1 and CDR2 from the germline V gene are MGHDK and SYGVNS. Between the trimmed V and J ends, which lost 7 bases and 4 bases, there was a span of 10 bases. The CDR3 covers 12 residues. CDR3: CASMEGPETQYF. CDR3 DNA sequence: TGTGCCAGCATGGAGGGCCCAGAGACCCAGTACTTC. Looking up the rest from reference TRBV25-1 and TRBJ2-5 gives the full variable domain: EADIYQTPRYLVIGTGKKITLECSQTMGHDKMYWYQQDPGMELHLIHYSYGVNSTEKGDLSSESTVSRIRTEHFPLTLESARPSHTSQYLCASMEGPETQYFGPGTRLLVL.

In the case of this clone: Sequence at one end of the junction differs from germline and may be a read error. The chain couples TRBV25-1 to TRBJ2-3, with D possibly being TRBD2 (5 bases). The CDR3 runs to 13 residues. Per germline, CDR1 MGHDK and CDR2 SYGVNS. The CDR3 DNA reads TGTGCCAGCAGTGAGGGGAGCACGGATACGCAGTATTTT. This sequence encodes CASSEGSTDTQYF.

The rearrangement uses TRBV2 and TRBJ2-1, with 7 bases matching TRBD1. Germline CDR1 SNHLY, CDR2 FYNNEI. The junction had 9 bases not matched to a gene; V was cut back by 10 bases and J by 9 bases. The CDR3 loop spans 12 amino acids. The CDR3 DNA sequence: TGTGCCAAGAGGACAGGTTCACCTGAGCAGTTCTTC. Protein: CAKRTGSPEQFF.